Listed below are T cell receptor beta chains from one sample, sequenced in a study of Ad26.COV2.S vaccination and SARS-CoV-2 variants. Repertoires were generated with immunoSEQ multiplex PCR, while TCRdb's copy carries only in-frame clones and drops some. The profile covers 350,000 to 450,000 clones, with about nine tenths appearing a single time and around 2% taken by the ten largest. The sequencing here drew on peripheral blood, taken in a trial of Ad26.COV2.S vaccine versus placebo. The receptors derive from a person aged 18 to 59 who received the Ad26.COV2.S COVID-19 vaccine or a placebo. Each CDR3 is given with its conserved first and last residue. D genes are given only for firm matches. Size is omitted from some rows. Given values are once, few, many or a class for expanded clones.

V gene	clone size	J gene	D gene	CDR3 protein	CDR3 DNA
TRBV5-5	NA	TRBJ2-5	NA	CASSLAIQGSQETQYF	TGTGCCAGCAGCTTGGCGATACAGGGAAGTCAAGAGACCCAGTACTTC
TRBV7-3	NA	TRBJ1-1	TRBD1	CASSLIDRASTEAFF	TGTGCCAGCAGCTTAATTGACAGGGCCAGCACTGAAGCTTTCTTT
TRBV5-5	NA	TRBJ2-1	TRBD1	CASSLGGTGGLILLYNEQFF	TGTGCCAGCAGCTTGGGAGGGACAGGGGGTTTAATTCTCCTTTACAATGAGCAGTTCTTC
TRBV14	NA	TRBJ1-2	NA	CASSQDRGGSHGYTF	TGTGCCAGCAGCCAAGATCGGGGGGGGTCCCATGGCTACACCTTC
TRBV27	NA	TRBJ2-3	NA	CASSLQLGLTDTQYF	TGTGCCAGCAGTCTTCAACTTGGACTCACAGATACGCAGTATTTT
TRBV28	NA	TRBJ1-1	NA	CASSFTDYTEAFF	TGTGCCAGCAGTTTTACGGATTACACTGAAGCTTTCTTT
TRBV23-1	NA	TRBJ2-1	NA	CASSQPVGAFDEQFF	TGCGCCAGCAGTCAACCGGTCGGAGCCTTTGATGAGCAGTTCTTC
TRBV7-3	NA	TRBJ1-1	NA	CASSLGPTNTEAFF	TGTGCCAGCAGCTTAGGGCCCACTAACACTGAAGCTTTCTTT
TRBV5-1	NA	TRBJ2-7	TRBD2	CASSLHISGNSYEQYF	TGCGCCAGCAGCTTGCACATCAGCGGGAACTCCTACGAGCAGTACTTC
TRBV28	NA	TRBJ1-4	NA	CASSFTDRRKLFF	TGTGCCAGCAGTTTTACGGACCGCAGAAAACTGTTTTTT
TRBV10-2	NA	TRBJ2-7	TRBD2	CASGPGLADPGPYEQYF	TGCGCCAGCGGACCGGGACTAGCGGACCCCGGCCCCTACGAGCAGTACTTC
TRBV10-3	NA	TRBJ1-2	NA	CAISESGSYGYTF	TGTGCCATCAGTGAGTCTGGGAGCTATGGCTACACCTTC
TRBV28	NA	TRBJ2-1	TRBD2	CASRTAGLADYNEQFF	TGTGCCAGCCGAACGGCGGGACTAGCGGACTACAATGAGCAGTTCTTC
TRBV6-2/TRBV6-3	few	TRBJ2-7	NA	CASSYSYGIEQYF	TGTGCCAGCAGTTACTCGTATGGGATCGAGCAGTACTTC
TRBV27	few	TRBJ1-5	TRBD1	CASSLYPRTGGFNQPQHF	TGTGCCAGCAGTTTATATCCCCGGACAGGGGGCTTCAATCAGCCCCAGCATTTT
TRBV3-1/TRBV3-2	NA	TRBJ2-3	TRBD1	CASSPRLEGTGEGTDTQYF	TGTGCCAGCAGCCCTAGGCTTGAGGGGACAGGGGAGGGCACAGATACGCAGTATTTT
TRBV28	NA	TRBJ2-5	NA	CASSLLMGAIQETQYF	TGTGCCAGCAGTTTACTAATGGGGGCCATCCAAGAGACCCAGTACTTC
TRBV29-1	many	TRBJ1-2	NA	CSVLPREARGYGYTF	TGCAGCGTCCTTCCCAGGGAGGCGCGGGGCTATGGCTACACCTTC
TRBV9	NA	TRBJ2-3	NA	CASSVDRDTDTQYF	TGTGCCAGCAGCGTTGACAGAGACACAGATACGCAGTATTTT
TRBV24-1	NA	TRBJ2-2	NA	CATESQATGELFF	TGTGCCACAGAGAGCCAGGCTACCGGGGAGCTGTTTTTT
TRBV14	NA	TRBJ1-2	NA	CASSQTSLYRTGYTF	TGTGCCAGCAGCCAAACTAGCTTATACAGGACTGGCTACACCTTC
TRBV7-6	NA	TRBJ1-2	TRBD1	CASSSDRGRSYGYTF	TGTGCCAGCAGCTCGGACAGGGGGCGAAGCTATGGCTACACCTTC
TRBV4-1	NA	TRBJ1-5	NA	CASSQGVARGEPQHF	TGCGCCAGCAGCCAAGGGGTGGCCAGAGGTGAGCCCCAGCATTTT
TRBV28	NA	TRBJ1-3	TRBD1	CASSLGGGSYGNTIYF	TGTGCCAGCAGTCTAGGAGGGGGCTCGTACGGAAACACCATATATTTT
TRBV7-2	NA	TRBJ2-7	TRBD1	CASSLGDSTYEQYF	TGTGCCAGCAGCTTAGGGGACAGTACCTACGAGCAGTACTTC
TRBV7-6	NA	TRBJ2-2	NA	CASRLAGELFF	TGTGCCAGCAGACTAGCCGGGGAGCTGTTTTTT
TRBV6-2/TRBV6-3	NA	TRBJ1-1	TRBD1	CASSNPGQGSNTEAFF	TGTGCCAGCAGCAACCCGGGACAGGGCTCGAACACTGAAGCTTTCTTT
TRBV19	NA	TRBJ2-7	NA	CASSIGGGYEQYF	TGTGCCAGTAGTATAGGTGGCGGATACGAGCAGTACTTC
TRBV9	NA	TRBJ2-3	TRBD2	CASSVGSSGYTDTQYF	TGTGCCAGCAGCGTAGGCTCTAGCGGGTACACAGATACGCAGTATTTT
TRBV6-6	NA	TRBJ2-7	NA	CASSLRGPYEQYF	TGTGCCAGCAGTCTCCGAGGACCTTACGAGCAGTACTTC
TRBV7-2	NA	TRBJ1-5	TRBD1	CASSTGQVNQPQHF	TGTGCCAGCAGTACAGGACAGGTCAATCAGCCCCAGCATTTT
TRBV28	NA	TRBJ2-2	NA	CASSLERFTGELFF	TGTGCCAGCAGTTTAGAGAGGTTCACCGGGGAGCTGTTTTTT
TRBV11-3	NA	TRBJ2-7	NA	CASSGRGEASYEQYF	TGTGCCAGCAGCGGAAGGGGCGAAGCCTCCTACGAGCAGTACTTC
TRBV5-1	NA	TRBJ2-1	TRBD2	CASSLAASGSSYNEQFF	TGCGCCAGCAGCTTGGCCGCTAGCGGGAGCTCCTACAATGAGCAGTTCTTC
TRBV6-1	NA	TRBJ1-1	TRBD1	CASSEATGSFLAFF	TGTGCCAGCAGTGAAGCGACAGGGTCGTTTCTGGCTTTCTTT
TRBV7-3	NA	TRBJ2-1	NA	CASSAGYEQFF	TGTGCCAGCAGCGCCGGATATGAGCAGTTCTTC
TRBV19	NA	TRBJ2-2	NA	CASSNLWGTGELFF	TGTGCCAGTAGTAATTTATGGGGCACCGGGGAGCTGTTTTTT
TRBV4-1	NA	TRBJ1-2	NA	CASSQVGAILYGYTF	TGCGCCAGCAGCCAAGTAGGGGCAATACTCTATGGCTACACCTTC
TRBV7-6	NA	TRBJ1-3	NA	CASSLVGEPAVLSGNTIYF	TGTGCCAGCAGCTTAGTGGGGGAACCAGCGGTTCTCTCTGGAAACACCATATATTTT
TRBV28	NA	TRBJ2-1	TRBD1	CASPEPGTGRSIEQFF	TGTGCCAGCCCTGAACCGGGGACAGGGAGGAGTATTGAGCAGTTCTTC
TRBV5-6	NA	TRBJ2-5	NA	CASSLAAGQETQYF	TGTGCCAGCAGCTTGGCTGCAGGGCAAGAGACCCAGTACTTC
TRBV4-1	few	TRBJ2-2	NA	CASSQEDPPGELFF	TGCGCCAGCAGCCAAGAAGATCCCCCCGGGGAGCTGTTTTTT
TRBV30	NA	TRBJ2-1	TRBD2	CAWKQGGGREQFF	TGTGCCTGGAAACAGGGCGGGGGGCGCGAGCAGTTCTTC
TRBV29-1	NA	TRBJ1-1	NA	CSVNGQTEAFF	TGCAGCGTTAACGGACAGACTGAAGCTTTCTTT
TRBV2	NA	TRBJ1-1	TRBD1	CASPTGVGSGNTEAFF	TGTGCCAGTCCGACAGGGGTGGGTTCGGGGAACACTGAAGCTTTCTTT
TRBV5-4	NA	TRBJ1-4	TRBD1	CASSLTGGQNEKLFF	TGTGCCAGCAGCTTGACAGGGGGACAAAATGAAAAACTGTTTTTT
TRBV2	NA	TRBJ1-5	NA	CASSEEGGQPQHF	TGTGCCAGCAGTGAAGAGGGGGGCCAGCCCCAGCATTTT
TRBV4-1	NA	TRBJ1-3	TRBD1	CASSQPQGASGNTIYF	TGCGCCAGCAGCCAACCCCAGGGGGCCTCTGGAAACACCATATATTTT
TRBV28	NA	TRBJ1-2	NA	CASSLKGGYGYTF	TGTGCCAGCAGTTTAAAGGGAGGCTATGGCTACACCTTC
TRBV19	NA	TRBJ1-1	NA	CASSIAIGNTEAFF	TGTGCCAGTAGTATAGCGATAGGGAACACTGAAGCTTTCTTT
TRBV24-1	NA	TRBJ2-7	NA	CATSRGGTGEQYF	TGTGCCACCAGTCGGGGCGGGACTGGCGAGCAGTACTTC
TRBV7-9	NA	TRBJ1-2	NA	CASSLVGAPGGYTF	TGTGCCAGCAGCTTAGTAGGGGCCCCGGGAGGCTACACCTTC